Shown below are 13 T cell receptor beta chains from a single sample sequenced in a study of CD8 T cells in Susac syndrome. RNA amounts of about 0.5 to 1 ug underwent reverse transcription with random hexamers. Each CDR3 protein is one row after TCRdb ran MiXCR on the immunoSEQ multiplex PCR reads. The sample has about 120,000 distinct CDR3 sequences; about 93% are singletons. The sequenced sample consisted of CD4+ T cells from PBMCs. These receptors were taken from a human donor in good health.

The rearrangement links TRBV10-3 to TRBJ2-3; 10 bases match TRBD2. CDR1 is ENHRY and CDR2 is SYGVKD in the germline V gene. The CDR3 has 14 amino acids. V lost 9 bases to trimming and J lost 5 bases; unmatched junction nucleotides: 8. The DNA of the CDR3 is TGTGCCATTACGGAGCGGGAGGGAAGAGATACGCAGTATTTT. Protein product: CAITEREGRDTQYF.

As for this clonotype: Germline is not matched at one junction end, which may reflect a read error. The chain links TRBV7-2 to TRBJ2-2, with D tentatively TRBD2 (5 bases). Germline V gene lookup returns CDR1 SGHTA and CDR2 FQGNSA. This CDR3 contains 16 residues. CDR3 sequence: CASSLGHPLGTGEPFF. The CDR3 DNA sequence: TGTGCCAGCAGCTTAGGTCATCCACTGGGAACCGGGGAGCCGTTTTTT.

The chain is built from TRBV27 and TRBJ1-2; maybe TRBD1 (6 bases). Trimming removed 6 bases from V and 6 bases from J, with 14 bases in between. The CDR3 has 13 residues. CDR1 is MNHEY and CDR2 is SMNVEV in the germline V gene (reference sequence). CDR3 DNA sequence: TGTGCCAGCAGAATGGGGGGGGCACATGGCTACACCTTC. Protein product: CASRMGGAHGYTF.

The chain uses TRBV5-6 and TRBJ2-7, with 7 bases fitting TRBD1. The CDR3 is 16 amino acids. CDR1 and CDR2 from the germline V gene are SGHDT and YYEEEE. J lost 1 base, V lost 4 bases, and 11 bases had no gene match. Here the CDR3 reads CASSPTWEQGSYEQYF. CDR3 in DNA: TGTGCCAGCAGCCCCACCTGGGAACAGGGGTCCTACGAGCAGTACTTC.

This clonotype was counted once. The genes are TRBV3-1 and TRBJ1-6; D is uncertain. Germline V CDR1 and CDR2: LGHDT, YNNKEL (reference sequence). Deletions cut 0 bases from V and 9 bases from J, with 12 bases between. This CDR3 spans 15 amino acids. Here the CDR3 reads CASSQDGRNGSPLHF. The DNA of the CDR3 is TGTGCCAGCAGCCAAGATGGCAGGAACGGTTCACCCCTCCACTTT.

CDR3 loop: CSAENRVEGTEAFF. In DNA, the CDR3 is TGCAGCGCGGAAAACAGGGTAGAGGGCACTGAAGCTTTCTTT. The rearrangement joins TRBV29-1 to TRBJ1-1; D may be TRBD1 (6 bases). V was clipped by 7 bases and J by 4 bases, with 19 bases between them. The CDR3 spans 14 residues. The V gene's germline CDR1 is SQVTM and CDR2 ANQGSEA.

The chain couples TRBV6-6 to TRBJ1-2, with 8 nucleotides matching TRBD1. The length of the CDR3 is 14 residues. Germline V CDR1 and CDR2: MNHNY, SVGAGI (reference sequence). The ends lost 5 bases at V and 2 bases at J; junction bases unmatched: 4. As DNA, the CDR3 is TGTGCCAGCAGTCTACAGGGGGAGAACTATGGCTACACCTTC. It codes for CASSLQGENYGYTF.

V usage is TRBV29-1 and J usage is TRBJ1-1; TRBD1 matches 9 bases. V gave up 4 bases and J gave up 4 bases; unmatched junction bases: 7. Germline-derived CDR1 and CDR2 are SQVTM and ANQGSEA. This CDR3 spans 14 amino acids. This CDR3 reads CSVVQGAGGTEAFF. CDR3 nucleotide sequence: TGCAGCGTTGTACAGGGGGCCGGTGGCACTGAAGCTTTCTTT.

The J gene is TRBJ1-1, the V gene TRBV20-1; 8 nucleotides match TRBD1. V was clipped by 6 bases and J by 3 bases; unmatched bases: 9. Germline V CDR1 and CDR2: DFQATT, SNEGSKA (reference sequence). The CDR3 length is 14 residues. The DNA of the CDR3 is TGCAGTGCACCTCACAGGGGGGCGTACACTGAAGCTTTCTTT. Translated, it gives CSAPHRGAYTEAFF.

This chain connects TRBV9 to TRBJ2-2, with 8 nucleotides matching TRBD1. V lost 2 bases to trimming and J lost 7 bases; unmatched junction nucleotides: 10. CDR3 size: 16 residues. Germline CDR1 SGDLS, CDR2 YYNGEE. CDR3 sequence (DNA): TGTGCCAGCAGCGTTGGACAGGGTTACAGAAGCGGGGAGCTGTTTTTT. Translating gives CASSVGQGYRSGELFF.

In its sample, this clonotype was seen once. The V and J genes are TRBV5-6 and TRBJ2-1, with D hard to call. V lost 3 bases and J 8 bases, leaving 12 bases between the germline ends. The germline V gene encodes CDR1 SGHDT and CDR2 YYEEEE. This CDR3 contains 13 residues. CDR3 amino acids: CASSSPVAYEQFF. CDR3 coding DNA: TGTGCCAGCAGCTCCCCGGTAGCTTATGAGCAGTTCTTC.

The J gene is TRBJ2-3, the V gene TRBV19, with TRBD1 matching 7 bases. Trimming removed 6 bases from V and 3 bases from J; junction bases left unmatched: 9. The CDR3 contains 15 residues. CDR1 and CDR2 from the germline V gene are LNHDA and SQIVND (reference sequence). The CDR3 DNA sequence: TGTGCCAGTAGAGGAGGACAGGTGTTGACAGATACGCAGTATTTT. As protein: CASRGGQVLTDTQYF.

V usage is TRBV20-1 and J usage is TRBJ2-3; D might be TRBD2 (5 bases). V lost 3 bases and J 6 bases, leaving 19 bases between the germline ends. The CDR3 runs to 15 residues. Germline V gives CDR1 DFQATT, CDR2 SNEGSKA (reference sequence). In DNA form, the CDR3 reads TGCAGTGCTAGCGGGGTGCGGACCAATATGGATACGCAGTATTTT. As protein: CSASGVRTNMDTQYF.